The next 31 T cell receptor beta chains were all read from a single sample in a study of T-cell reconstitution after alpha-beta-depleted transplantation in children. Unique molecular identifiers tagged the TCRbeta library. TCRdb itself ran the PCR reads through MiXCR, one entry per CDR3 protein. The table records roughly 500,000 distinct CDR3 sequences, over 9.5% of them present only once. Specimen: PBMCs, collected before TCRalphabeta/CD19-depleted stem cell transplant. These receptor sequences come from a child aged 2 to 10 with inherited bone marrow failure, due to receive a stem cell transplant.

There are a few counts of this clonotype. The chain couples TRBV2 to TRBJ2-1, with TRBD2 matching 14 bases. Germline V lookup: CDR1 SNHLY, CDR2 FYNNEI. This CDR3 is built from 15 residues. V trimming: 7 bases; J trimming: 9 bases; junction bases outside the gene matches: 8. CDR3 bases: TGTGCCAGCACCCGGGGGACTAGCGGGAGCGCTGAGCAGTTCTTC. It is translated as CASTRGTSGSAEQFF.

The sample holds many counts of this clonotype. The chain has TRBV12-3 or TRBV12-4 and TRBJ2-3; possibly TRBD1 or TRBD2 for D (5 bases each). Trimming took 3 bases from V and 10 from J, leaving 17 bases between them. This CDR3 is 14 amino acids long. CDR3 coding DNA: TGTGCCAGCAGTTTTGGCAGGGACCCCTATGCGCAGTATTTT. Protein: CASSFGRDPYAQYF.

This clonotype was recorded at least ten times. This chain connects TRBV25-1 to TRBJ2-1, with 11 bases fitting TRBD1. V gave up 0 bases and J gave up 6 bases; unmatched junction bases: 7. The germline V gene encodes CDR1 MGHDK and CDR2 SYGVNS. CDR3 length: 17 residues. The CDR3 reads CASSEYLGQGASNEQFF. CDR3 nucleotides: TGTGCCAGCAGTGAATATCTTGGACAGGGGGCATCCAATGAGCAGTTCTTC. The full variable domain, its missing parts supplied by reference TRBV25-1 and TRBJ2-1, is EADIYQTPRYLVIGTGKKITLECSQTMGHDKMYWYQQDPGMELHLIHYSYGVNSTEKGDLSSESTVSRIRTEHFPLTLESARPSHTSQYLCASSEYLGQGASNEQFFGPGTRLTVL.

The chain carries TRBV12-3 or TRBV12-4 and TRBJ2-7, with a weak D call TRBD1 (6 bases). V was shortened by 4 bases and J by 9 bases, with 25 bases between the two germline ends. CDR3 length: 16 residues. The CDR3 sequence: CASSSGERTVRGRQYF. In DNA, the CDR3 is TGTGCCAGCAGTTCAGGGGAAAGGACGGTCCGGGGTAGGCAGTACTTC.

This clonotype was detected once. A much larger clone sits a single nucleotide away, making a read error possible. The rearrangement uses TRBV4-3 and TRBJ2-6, with D maybe TRBD2 (6 bases). The CDR3 consists of 18 residues. Per the germline V gene, CDR1 is LGHNA and CDR2 is YSLEER. CDR3 sequence: CAGSQVYGGETGANVLTF. The CDR3 DNA reads TGCGCCGGCAGCCAAGTCTACGGAGGGGAGACTGGGGCCAACGTCCTGACTTTC.

In this sample, this clonotype turned up a few times. The J gene is TRBJ2-7, the V gene TRBV19, with D maybe TRBD1 (5 bases). Trimming took off 6 bases at V and 2 bases at J, with 14 bases between the two ends. Germline assignment: CDR1 LNHDA and CDR2 SQIVND (reference sequence). The CDR3 extends over 14 amino acids. The CDR3 nucleotides are TGTGCCAGTAGCAGGACAACTGTTACCTACGAGCAGTACTTC. As protein: CASSRTTVTYEQYF. Full variable domain (missing parts from reference TRBV19 and TRBJ2-7): DGGITQSPKYLFRKEGQNVTLSCEQNLNHDAMYWYRQDPGQGLRLIYYSQIVNDFQKGDIAEGYSVSREKKESFPLTVTSAQKNPTAFYLCASSRTTVTYEQYFGPGTRLTVT.

The sample holds many counts of this clonotype. The chain uses TRBV25-1 and TRBJ2-1; unclear D gene. Germline V gene data show CDR1 as MGHDK and CDR2 as SYGVNS. V lost 3 bases and J lost 6, with 6 bases in between. The CDR3 sequence is 12 residues long. The CDR3 DNA sequence: TGTGCCAGCAGTGACCCCCTCAATGAGCAGTTCTTC. Encoded protein: CASSDPLNEQFF.

At least ten counts were recorded for this clonotype. The gene calls are TRBV5-8 and TRBJ1-5; no clear D. Trimming left V 6 bases short and J 4 bases short, with 17 bases between. The V gene's germline CDR1 is SGHTS and CDR2 YDEGEE. The length of the CDR3 is 15 residues. The CDR3 DNA reads as TGTGCCAGCAACCTTTTGCTACTTCTGAATCAGCCCCAGCATTTT. Its protein is CASNLLLLLNQPQHF.

This clonotype has ten or more counts. V usage is TRBV20-1 and J usage is TRBJ2-1; D is ambiguous. CDR3 size: 18 residues. Germline V gives CDR1 DFQATT, CDR2 SNEGSKA (reference sequence). The V and J ends lost 7 bases and 7 bases respectively, with 32 bases between them. CDR3 DNA sequence: TGCAGTGTTACGAGCAGCCAGAGCGTTGGAGTCGATGGTAATGAGCAGTTCTTC. Encoded protein: CSVTSSQSVGVDGNEQFF.

Only a few counts were recorded for this clonotype. V usage is TRBV13 and J usage is TRBJ1-2, with TRBD1 matching 8 bases. In germline, CDR1 is PRHDT, CDR2 FYEKMQ (reference sequence). V was clipped by 7 bases and J by 0 bases; unmatched bases: 4. The CDR3 spans 14 residues. The DNA of the CDR3 is TGTGCCAGCATCTCACAGGGGGCTAACTATGGCTACACCTTC. Amino acid sequence: CASISQGANYGYTF.

This clonotype was seen ten or more times. This chain connects TRBV5-6 to TRBJ1-1; weak D call: TRBD1 (6 bases). This CDR3 region has 12 residues. Germline CDR1 is SGHDT and CDR2 is YYEEEE. Between the trimmed V and J ends, which lost 2 bases and 7 bases, there was a span of 9 bases. The chain's CDR3 is CASSLQGNEAFF. In DNA, the CDR3 is TGTGCCAGCAGCTTACAGGGTAATGAAGCTTTCTTT.

This clonotype was observed at least ten times. The V gene is TRBV27, the J gene TRBJ1-2; D may be TRBD1 (5 bases). V lost 5 bases and J lost 6, with 16 bases in between. The CDR3 extends over 14 amino acids. The germline V gene encodes CDR1 MNHEY and CDR2 SMNVEV (reference sequence). CDR3 in amino acids: CASSQGLGVHGYTF. Written as DNA, the CDR3 is TGTGCCAGCAGTCAAGGGCTGGGGGTCCATGGCTACACCTTC.

This clonotype was detected many times. The gene calls are TRBV28 and TRBJ2-2; D is perhaps TRBD2 (5 bases). Germline V gene sequence: CDR1 MDHEN, CDR2 SYDVKM. Trimming shortened V by 6 bases and J by 5 bases, and 16 bases separated the two germline ends. This CDR3 is built from 15 residues. CDR3 DNA sequence: TGTGCCAGCAGCCCTCGGGGATGGGTAACCGGGGAGCTGTTTTTT. This encodes CASSPRGWVTGELFF.

This clonotype was found many times. This chain links TRBV5-6 with TRBJ2-3, with D uncertain. V was trimmed by 4 bases and J by 3 bases, leaving 9 bases between them. The CDR3 runs 13 residues. Germline V lookup: CDR1 SGHDT, CDR2 YYEEEE. This CDR3 is CASSPTYTDTQYF. The DNA for the CDR3 is TGTGCCAGCAGCCCGACCTATACAGATACGCAGTATTTT.

This clonotype occurred many times. The rearrangement links TRBV4-2 to TRBJ2-7; tentatively, D is TRBD1 (6 bases). The CDR3 is 14 residues long. The ends were cut back, 1 base at V and 3 bases at J, with 10 bases in the middle. Germline CDR1 LGHNA, CDR2 YNFKEQ. As DNA, the CDR3 is TGTGCCAGCAGCCAAGGAGACAGGTTCTACGAGCAGTACTTC. The encoded protein is CASSQGDRFYEQYF.

The table lists this clonotype with a count of one. This may be a read error, as it is one base from a much larger clone. This CDR3 fails to terminate in the conserved phenylalanine or tryptophan, so it likely reflects a read error. V is TRBV6-1 and J is TRBJ2-1, with 7 nucleotides matching TRBD2. V lost 8 bases, J lost 2 bases, and 6 bases stayed unmatched. Germline assignment: CDR1 MNHNS and CDR2 SASEGT. There are 14 residues in the CDR3. The CDR3 region has the DNA TGTGCCAGCGGCCAGCTAGCGGCCTACAATGAGCAGTTCCTC. This sequence encodes CASGQLAAYNEQFL.

This clonotype was recorded at least ten times. The chain carries TRBV27 and TRBJ2-1, with TRBD1 as a possible D gene (5 bases). Trimming removed 6 bases from V and 6 bases from J, with 12 bases in between. Per the germline V gene, CDR1 is MNHEY and CDR2 is SMNVEV (reference sequence). The length of the CDR3 is 13 residues. The CDR3 DNA sequence: TGTGCCAGCAGGGGGCAGTCCCGCAATGAGCAGTTCTTC. It codes for CASRGQSRNEQFF.

The chain couples TRBV6-5 to TRBJ2-3, with D possibly called TRBD1 or TRBD2 (6 bases each). The germline CDR1 and CDR2 sequences are MNHEY and SVGAGI. V gave up 3 bases and J gave up 4 bases, with 14 bases separating them. This CDR3 region has 15 residues. The CDR3 coding sequence is TGTGCCAGCAGTTATTATTACAGGGACTCAGATACGCAGTATTTT. Translating it yields CASSYYYRDSDTQYF.

In its sample, this clonotype was seen many times. This chain uses TRBV7-2 with TRBJ1-1; D possibly corresponds to TRBD1 (6 bases). The CDR3 runs 15 residues. Germline lookup yields CDR1 SGHTA and CDR2 FQGNSA. Trimming stripped 1 base from V and 4 bases from J, with 13 bases between. This chain's CDR3 is CASSLVTGAVTEAFF. CDR3 bases: TGTGCCAGCAGCTTAGTTACGGGGGCGGTCACTGAAGCTTTCTTT.

V is TRBV7-2 and J is TRBJ1-2; TRBD1 might be the D (6 bases). Germline V CDR1 and CDR2: SGHTA, FQGNSA. The CDR3 is made up of 13 amino acids. V lost 2 bases, J lost 6 bases, and 10 bases lay in between. The CDR3 region has the DNA TGTGCCAGCAGCTTATACAGGGCGGATGGCTACACCTTC. Its translation is CASSLYRADGYTF.

In this sample, this clonotype turned up many times. The chain links TRBV7-8 to TRBJ2-7; 12 nucleotides line up with TRBD2. V lost 4 bases, J lost 3 bases, and 10 bases stayed unmatched. Germline V gene lookup returns CDR1 SGHVS and CDR2 FQNEAQ. The CDR3 sequence is 17 residues long. CDR3 loop: CASSSQGGLAGRYEQYF. The CDR3 DNA follows: TGTGCCAGCAGCTCCCAGGGGGGACTAGCGGGCCGCTACGAGCAGTACTTC. The variable domain in full, with the rest retrieved from reference TRBV7-8 and TRBJ2-7, is GAGVSQSPRYKVAKRGQDVALRCDPISGHVSLFWYQQALGQGPEFLTYFQNEAQLDKSGLPSDRFFAERPEGSVSTLKIQRTQQEDSAVYLCASSSQGGLAGRYEQYFGPGTRLTVT.

The chain combines TRBV12-3 or TRBV12-4 with TRBJ1-2; D call uncertain. V lost 8 bases and J 4 bases, leaving 2 bases between the germline ends. This CDR3 comprises 9 residues. The CDR3 loop reads CASGYGYTF. The CDR3 DNA sequence: TGTGCCAGCGGCTATGGCTACACCTTC.

In this sample, this clonotype turned up a few times. This sequence joins TRBV29-1 and TRBJ1-2; 7 bases agree with TRBD1. Germline lookup yields CDR1 SQVTM and CDR2 ANQGSEA. Trimming removed 4 bases from V and 7 bases from J; junction bases left unmatched: 3. The CDR3 sequence is 11 residues long. CDR3 DNA sequence: TGCAGCGTTGGACAGGGAGGTGGCTACACCTTC. Its translation: CSVGQGGGYTF.

This clonotype was seen many times. This chain uses TRBV2 with TRBJ2-1; 7 bases fit TRBD1. Germline trimming cut 1 base from V and 6 bases from J; bases unmatched to any gene: 6. This CDR3 has 15 amino acids. Germline-derived CDR1 and CDR2 are SNHLY and FYNNEI. The CDR3 DNA reads as TGTGCCAGCAGTGAAGGGACAGGTCCGCTCAATGAGCAGTTCTTC. This translates into CASSEGTGPLNEQFF.

Ten or more counts support this clonotype. The chain links TRBV15 to TRBJ2-7, with D maybe TRBD2 (5 bases). V lost 3 bases to trimming and J lost 4 bases, with 13 bases between them. Germline values: CDR1 LNHNV, CDR2 YYDKDF (reference sequence). The CDR3 has 14 amino acids. The CDR3 DNA sequence: TGTGCCACCAGCAGCGTTGGGTCGGGGTACGAGCAGTACTTC. This gives the protein CATSSVGSGYEQYF.

Ten or more counts support this clonotype. The rearrangement joins TRBV5-4 to TRBJ2-7, with TRBD1 identical over 9 bases. The CDR3 length is 14 residues. Germline CDR1 SGHNT, CDR2 YYREEE (reference sequence). The junction had 3 bases not matched to a gene; V was cut back by 1 base and J by 4 bases. As DNA, the CDR3 is TGTGCCAGCAGCTTGTTCGGGACAGGGTACGAGCAGTACTTC. It codes for CASSLFGTGYEQYF.

This clonotype showed up just a few times. DNA of the CDR3: TGTGCCATCAGTGAAGGGACGGACGACACAGATACGCAGTATTTT. Translated, it gives CAISEGTDDTDTQYF. The rearrangement joins TRBV10-3 to TRBJ2-3; D tentatively reads TRBD1 or TRBD2 (5 bases each). This CDR3 is built from 15 residues. Germline V gives CDR1 ENHRY, CDR2 SYGVKD. V was cut by 3 bases and J by 2 bases, with 12 bases left in between.

In this sample, this clonotype turned up a few times. This sequence joins TRBV3-1 and TRBJ2-1; 7 bases fit TRBD2. Losses at the gene ends were 1 base for V and 9 bases for J; bases not matched to a gene: 3. The length of the CDR3 is 13 residues. The germline gives CDR1 LGHDT, CDR2 YNNKEL (reference sequence). CDR3 bases: TGTGCCAGCAGCCAAGGAGCGGGGCTTGAGCAGTTCTTC. It is translated as CASSQGAGLEQFF.

This chain uses TRBV6-5 with TRBJ2-1; 15 bases map to TRBD2. After removal of 0 bases from V and 4 bases from J, the junction contained 4 bases not matched to a gene. The CDR3 is made up of 18 amino acids. Germline CDR1 reads MNHEY; CDR2 reads SVGAGI. CDR3 DNA: TGTGCCAGCAGTTACTCGGGACTAGCGGGAGGAGGATACAATGAGCAGTTCTTC. It codes for CASSYSGLAGGGYNEQFF.

This clonotype occurred a few times. This chain links TRBV4-3 with TRBJ2-2, with 9 bases fitting TRBD2. The CDR3 is 15 residues long. Germline V gene lookup returns CDR1 LGHNA and CDR2 YSLEER. Trimming cost V 1 base and J 8 bases; bases outside gene matches: 5. In nucleotides, the CDR3 is TGCGCCAGCAGCCAAGTGGCTAGCGGGACGGGGGAGCTGTTTTTT. Amino acid sequence: CASSQVASGTGELFF.

This clonotype was seen at least ten times. V usage is TRBV12-3 or TRBV12-4 and J usage is TRBJ2-1, with D maybe TRBD2 (5 bases). V gave up 6 bases and J gave up 9 bases, with 9 bases separating them. The CDR3 sequence is 11 residues long. CDR3 amino acids: CASSEGREQFF. For the CDR3, the DNA is TGTGCCAGCAGCGAGGGCCGTGAGCAGTTCTTC.